This T cell receptor beta chain was documented in a study of T cells in Graves' hyperthyroidism and ophthalmopathy. The study, taken as a whole, reports: Among thyroid clonotypes expanded above 0.001, most also appeared in blood. Model output signaled ophthalmopathy a median approximately 6 months ahead of onset.

This clonotype was picked up a small number of times. The antigen is unknown. Amplification of TCR beta CDR3 regions used RNA as the template. With the HTBI primer set, the TCR CDR3 went through a first round of RT-PCR. TCRdb re-called the multiplex PCR reads through MiXCR, storing one row per CDR3 protein. The table lists under 550,000 distinct CDR3 sequences, roughly 21% of them singletons. Each person with ophthalmopathy scored at least 3 on the Clinical Activity Score, reached NOSPECS grade 4 or higher, and had been ill under 3 months. Thyroid ultrasound and orbital computed tomography, with clinical symptoms and serum thyroxine and TRAb, informed diagnoses. Trimming shortened V by 0 bases and J by 5 bases, and 14 bases separated the two germline ends. CDR1 is LGHNT, CDR2 FRNRAP, per germline. The CDR3 sequence is 16 residues long.

The TCR sequence derives from a man aged 40-55 years with Graves' ophthalmopathy. What was sequenced was blood. This chain uses TRBV12-5 with TRBJ2-4; no reliable D call. The CDR3 is CASGLVIIWAENIQYF. DNA of the CDR3: TGTGCTAGTGGTTTGGTAATAATCTGGGCAGAAAACATTCAGTACTTC.